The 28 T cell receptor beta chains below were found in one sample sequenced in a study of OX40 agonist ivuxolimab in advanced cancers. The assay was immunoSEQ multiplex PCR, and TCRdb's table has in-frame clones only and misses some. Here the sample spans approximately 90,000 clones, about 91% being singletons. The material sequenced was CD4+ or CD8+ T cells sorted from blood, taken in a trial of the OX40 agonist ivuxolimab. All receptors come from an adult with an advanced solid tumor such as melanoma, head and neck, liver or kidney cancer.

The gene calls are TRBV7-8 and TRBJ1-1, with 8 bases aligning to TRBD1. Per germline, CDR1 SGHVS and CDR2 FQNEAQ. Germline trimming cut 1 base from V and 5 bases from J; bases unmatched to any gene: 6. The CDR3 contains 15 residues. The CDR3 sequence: CASSLVDRGGTEAFF. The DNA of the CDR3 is TGTGCCAGCAGCTTAGTTGACAGGGGTGGGACTGAAGCTTTCTTT.

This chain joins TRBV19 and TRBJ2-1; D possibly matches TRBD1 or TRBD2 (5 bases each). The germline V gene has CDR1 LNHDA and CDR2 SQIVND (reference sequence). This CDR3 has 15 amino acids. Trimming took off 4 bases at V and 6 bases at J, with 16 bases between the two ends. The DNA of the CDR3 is TGTGCCAGTAGTACCCAGAGGGGACCCTTCAATGAGCAGTTCTTC. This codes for CASSTQRGPFNEQFF. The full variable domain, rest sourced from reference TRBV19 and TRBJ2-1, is DGGITQSPKYLFRKEGQNVTLSCEQNLNHDAMYWYRQDPGQGLRLIYYSQIVNDFQKGDIAEGYSVSREKKESFPLTVTSAQKNPTAFYLCASSTQRGPFNEQFFGPGTRLTVL.

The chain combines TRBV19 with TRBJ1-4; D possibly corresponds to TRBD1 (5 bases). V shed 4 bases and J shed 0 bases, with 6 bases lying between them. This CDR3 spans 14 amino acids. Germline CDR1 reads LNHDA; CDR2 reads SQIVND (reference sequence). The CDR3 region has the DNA TGTGCCAGTAGTACGACAGCAACTAATGAAAAACTGTTTTTT. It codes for CASSTTATNEKLFF.

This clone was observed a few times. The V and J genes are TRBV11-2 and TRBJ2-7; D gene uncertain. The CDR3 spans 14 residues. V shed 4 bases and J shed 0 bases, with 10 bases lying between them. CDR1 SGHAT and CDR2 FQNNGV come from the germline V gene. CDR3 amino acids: CASSSMGGSYEQYF. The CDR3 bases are TGTGCCAGCAGCTCCATGGGCGGCTCCTACGAGCAGTACTTC.

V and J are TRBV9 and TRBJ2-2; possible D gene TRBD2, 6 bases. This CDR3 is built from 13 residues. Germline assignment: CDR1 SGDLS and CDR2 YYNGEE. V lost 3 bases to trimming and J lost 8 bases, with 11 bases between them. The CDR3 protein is CASSATGGGELFF. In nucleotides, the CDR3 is TGTGCCAGCAGCGCGACTGGAGGGGGGGAGCTGTTTTTT.

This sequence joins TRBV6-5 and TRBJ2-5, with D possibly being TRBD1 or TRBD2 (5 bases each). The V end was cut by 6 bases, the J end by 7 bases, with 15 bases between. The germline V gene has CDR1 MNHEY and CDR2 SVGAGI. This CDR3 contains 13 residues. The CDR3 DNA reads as TGTGCCAGCAGGGCGAGGGGTGCAAGGACCCAGTACTTC. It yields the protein CASRARGARTQYF.

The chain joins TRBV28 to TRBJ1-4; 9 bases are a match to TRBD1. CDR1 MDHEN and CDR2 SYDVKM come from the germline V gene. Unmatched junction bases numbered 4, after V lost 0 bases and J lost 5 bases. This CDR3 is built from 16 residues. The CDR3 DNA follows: TGTGCCAGCAGTTTATGGGGACAGGGTTTAAATGAAAAACTGTTTTTT. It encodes CASSLWGQGLNEKLFF.

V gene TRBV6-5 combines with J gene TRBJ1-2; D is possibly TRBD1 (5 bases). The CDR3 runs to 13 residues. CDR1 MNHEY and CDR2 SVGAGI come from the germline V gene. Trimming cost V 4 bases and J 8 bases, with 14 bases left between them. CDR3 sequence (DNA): TGTGCCAGCAGTTTTTCCAGGGTAGCCGGCTACACCTTC. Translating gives CASSFSRVAGYTF.

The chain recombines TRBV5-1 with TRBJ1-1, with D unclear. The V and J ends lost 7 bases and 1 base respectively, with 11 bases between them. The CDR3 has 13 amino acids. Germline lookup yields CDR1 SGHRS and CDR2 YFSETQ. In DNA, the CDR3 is TGCGCCAGCCACTACGACGGGAACACTGAAGCTTTCTTT. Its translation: CASHYDGNTEAFF.

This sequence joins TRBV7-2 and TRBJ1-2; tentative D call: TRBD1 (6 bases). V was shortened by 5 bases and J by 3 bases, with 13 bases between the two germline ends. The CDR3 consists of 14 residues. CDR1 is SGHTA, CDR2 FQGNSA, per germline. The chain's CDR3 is CASSPRGGYYGYTF. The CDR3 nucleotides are TGTGCCAGCAGCCCTAGGGGGGGCTACTATGGCTACACCTTC.

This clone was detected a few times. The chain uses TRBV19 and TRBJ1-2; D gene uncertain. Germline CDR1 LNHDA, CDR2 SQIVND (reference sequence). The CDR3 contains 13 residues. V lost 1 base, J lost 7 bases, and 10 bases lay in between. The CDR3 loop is CASSIAGISGYTF. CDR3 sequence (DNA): TGTGCCAGTAGTATAGCGGGCATAAGTGGCTACACCTTC.

The CDR3 nucleotides are TGTGCCAGCAGTCAACGGTCGTTCTTC. Its translation is CASSQRSFF. The chain combines TRBV28 with TRBJ2-1; D ambiguous. Per the germline V gene, CDR1 is MDHEN and CDR2 is SYDVKM. This CDR3 is 9 amino acids long. Trimming cost V 5 bases and J 15 bases, with 8 bases left between them.

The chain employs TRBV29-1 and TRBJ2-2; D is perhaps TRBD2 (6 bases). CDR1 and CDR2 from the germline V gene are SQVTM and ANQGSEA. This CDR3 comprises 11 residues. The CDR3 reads CSGGIVGELFF. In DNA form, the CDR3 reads TGCTCCGGGGGTATAGTAGGGGAGCTGTTTTTT.

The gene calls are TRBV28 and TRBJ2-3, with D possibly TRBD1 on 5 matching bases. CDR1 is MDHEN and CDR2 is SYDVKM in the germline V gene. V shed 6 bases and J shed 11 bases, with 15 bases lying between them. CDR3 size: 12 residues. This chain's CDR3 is CASSLTWGMQYF. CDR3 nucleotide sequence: TGTGCCAGCAGCCTCACCTGGGGCATGCAGTATTTT. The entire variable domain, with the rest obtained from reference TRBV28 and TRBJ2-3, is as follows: DVKVTQSSRYLVKRTGEKVFLECVQDMDHENMFWYRQDPGLGLRLIYFSYDVKMKEKGDIPEGYSVSREKKERFSLILESASTNQTSMYLCASSLTWGMQYFGPGTRLTVL.

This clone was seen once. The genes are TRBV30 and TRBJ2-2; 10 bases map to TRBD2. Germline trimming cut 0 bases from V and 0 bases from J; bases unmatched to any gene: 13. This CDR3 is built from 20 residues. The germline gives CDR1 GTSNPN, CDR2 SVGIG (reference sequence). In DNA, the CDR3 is TGTGCCTGGAGTGTATCGGGGCTAGCGGGAGATTCAGCGAACACCGGGGAGCTGTTTTTT. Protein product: CAWSVSGLAGDSANTGELFF.

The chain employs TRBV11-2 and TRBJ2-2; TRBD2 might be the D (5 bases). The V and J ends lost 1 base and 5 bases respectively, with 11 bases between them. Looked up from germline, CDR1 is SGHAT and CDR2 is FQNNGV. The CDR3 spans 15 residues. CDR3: CASSLVGVGTGELFF. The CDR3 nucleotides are TGTGCCAGCAGCTTAGTGGGAGTCGGGACCGGGGAGCTGTTTTTT.

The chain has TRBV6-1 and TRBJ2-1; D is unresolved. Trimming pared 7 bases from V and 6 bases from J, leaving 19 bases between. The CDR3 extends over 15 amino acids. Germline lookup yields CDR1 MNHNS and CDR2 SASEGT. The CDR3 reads CASIPMARRFNEQFF. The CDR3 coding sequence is TGTGCCAGCATCCCTATGGCCCGGCGGTTCAATGAGCAGTTCTTC.

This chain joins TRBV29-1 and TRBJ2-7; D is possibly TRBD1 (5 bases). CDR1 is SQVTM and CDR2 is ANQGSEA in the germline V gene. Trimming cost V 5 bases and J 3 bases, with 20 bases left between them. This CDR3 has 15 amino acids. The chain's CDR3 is CSVLDTGFGDYEQYF. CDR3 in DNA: TGCAGCGTTTTGGACACGGGCTTTGGTGACTACGAGCAGTACTTC.

In DNA form, the CDR3 reads TGTGCCAGCAGCGATAACAAGGGCAGGGACAATGAGCAGTTCTTC. Its translation is CASSDNKGRDNEQFF. The J gene is TRBJ2-1, the V gene TRBV27, with D tentatively TRBD1 (5 bases). The CDR3 totals 15 residues. Germline V gene lookup returns CDR1 MNHEY and CDR2 SMNVEV (reference sequence). Trimming shortened V by 6 bases and J by 5 bases, and 17 bases separated the two germline ends.

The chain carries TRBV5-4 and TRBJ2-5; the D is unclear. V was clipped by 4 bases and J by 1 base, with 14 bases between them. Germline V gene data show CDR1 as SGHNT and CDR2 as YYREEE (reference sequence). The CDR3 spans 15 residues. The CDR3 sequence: CASSQNMDRQETQYF. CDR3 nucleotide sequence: TGTGCCAGCAGCCAAAACATGGACCGCCAAGAGACCCAGTACTTC.

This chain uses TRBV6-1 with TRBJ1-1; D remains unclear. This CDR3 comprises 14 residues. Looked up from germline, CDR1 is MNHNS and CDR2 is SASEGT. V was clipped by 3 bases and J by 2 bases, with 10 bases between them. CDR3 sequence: CASSEALFNTEAFF. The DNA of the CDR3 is TGTGCCAGCAGTGAGGCCCTATTTAACACTGAAGCTTTCTTT.

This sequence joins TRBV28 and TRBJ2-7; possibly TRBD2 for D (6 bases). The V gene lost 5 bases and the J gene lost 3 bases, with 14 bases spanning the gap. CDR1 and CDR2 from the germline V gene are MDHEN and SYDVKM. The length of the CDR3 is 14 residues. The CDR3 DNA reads TGTGCCAGCAGTCCCGGCCCCGGGGGCTACGAGCAGTACTTC. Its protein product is CASSPGPGGYEQYF.

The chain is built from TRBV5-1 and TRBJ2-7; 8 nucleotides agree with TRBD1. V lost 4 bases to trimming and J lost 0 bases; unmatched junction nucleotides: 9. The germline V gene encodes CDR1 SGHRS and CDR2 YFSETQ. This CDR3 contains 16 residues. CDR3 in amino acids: CASSTGGLLSSYEQYF. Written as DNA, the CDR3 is TGCGCCAGCAGCACAGGGGGTCTTCTAAGCTCCTACGAGCAGTACTTC.

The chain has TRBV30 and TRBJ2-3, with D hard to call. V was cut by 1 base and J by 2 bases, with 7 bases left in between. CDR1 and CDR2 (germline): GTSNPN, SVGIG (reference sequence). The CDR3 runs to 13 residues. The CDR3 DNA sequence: TGTGCCTGGAGTGCAGGACCCACAGATACGCAGTATTTT. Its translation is CAWSAGPTDTQYF.

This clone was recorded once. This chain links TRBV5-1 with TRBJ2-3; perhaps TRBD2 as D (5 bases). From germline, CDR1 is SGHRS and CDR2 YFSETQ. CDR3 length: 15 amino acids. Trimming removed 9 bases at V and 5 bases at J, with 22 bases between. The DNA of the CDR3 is TGCGCCATCCCACCCTGGCGGGTTAGTATAGATACGCAGTATTTT. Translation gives CAIPPWRVSIDTQYF.

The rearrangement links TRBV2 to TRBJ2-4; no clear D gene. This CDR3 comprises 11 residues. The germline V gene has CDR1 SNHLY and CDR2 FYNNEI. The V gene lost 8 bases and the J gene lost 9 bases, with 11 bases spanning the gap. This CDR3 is CASSSLVIQYF. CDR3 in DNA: TGTGCCAGCTCTTCATTAGTCATTCAGTACTTC. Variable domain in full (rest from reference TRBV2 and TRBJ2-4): EPEVTQTPSHQVTQMGQEVILRCVPISNHLYFYWYRQILGQKVEFLVSFYNNEISEKSEIFDDQFSVERPDGSNFTLKIRSTKLEDSAMYFCASSSLVIQYFGAGTRLSVL.

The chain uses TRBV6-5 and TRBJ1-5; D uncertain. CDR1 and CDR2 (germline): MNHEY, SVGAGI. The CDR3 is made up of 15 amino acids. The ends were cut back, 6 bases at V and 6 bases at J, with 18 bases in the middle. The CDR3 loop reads CASSRHVTDGQPQHF. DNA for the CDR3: TGTGCCAGCAGCCGACATGTAACGGACGGTCAGCCCCAGCATTTT.

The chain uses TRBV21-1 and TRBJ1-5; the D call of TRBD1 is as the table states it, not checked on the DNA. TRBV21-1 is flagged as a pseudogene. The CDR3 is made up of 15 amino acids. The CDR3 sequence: CASSNGQYSNQPQHF. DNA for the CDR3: TGTGCCAGCAGCAACGGACAATATAGCAATCAGCCCCAGCATTTT.